Shown below are 13 T cell receptor beta chains from a single sample sequenced in a study of cytomegalovirus exposure and HLA in healthy donors. PCR was performed using 60 Vbeta and 13 Jbeta primers. Method: immunoSEQ multiplex PCR; TCRdb's copy keeps in-frame clones and lacks some. The sample holds about 150,000 clones; less than 90% are singletons and the top ten take around 2.5%. Sequencing used PBMCs. The source of these receptors is a boy between 2 and 15 years old in good health and CMV-seronegative.

This clone has a single count. This chain uses TRBV20-1 with TRBJ2-1; D is ambiguous. CDR3 length: 10 residues. Germline CDR1 and CDR2: DFQATT and SNEGSKA (reference sequence). V lost 7 bases to trimming and J lost 6 bases, with 7 bases between them. CDR3 DNA sequence: TGCAGTGTGCTAATCAATGAGCAGTTCTTC. It encodes CSVLINEQFF.

The chain carries TRBV27 and TRBJ2-3; D uncertain. This CDR3 comprises 14 residues. V gave up 2 bases and J gave up 2 bases, with 8 bases separating them. Germline loops: CDR1 MNHEY, CDR2 SMNVEV (reference sequence). CDR3 in amino acids: CASSLLGITDTQYF. The CDR3 DNA is TGTGCCAGCAGTTTACTGGGCATCACAGATACGCAGTATTTT.

The chain's CDR3 is CASSVALRGHYNEQFF. CDR3 nucleotide sequence: TGTGCCAGCAGCGTAGCTCTAAGGGGACACTACAATGAGCAGTTCTTC. V gene TRBV9 combines with J gene TRBJ2-1, with a possible D match to TRBD1 (6 bases). Germline-derived CDR1 and CDR2 are SGDLS and YYNGEE. This CDR3 is 16 amino acids long. Trimming took 0 bases from V and 3 from J, leaving 13 bases between them.

The chain uses TRBV6-6 and TRBJ2-5; unclear D gene. The DNA end favors TRBJ2-7, so the J call may be wrong. The CDR3 sequence is 12 residues long. Per germline, CDR1 MNHNY and CDR2 SVGAGI (reference sequence). The CDR3 region has the DNA TGTGCCAGCAGAGGCGGCAGCTACGAGCAGTACTTC. It is translated as CASRGGSYEQYF.

The rearrangement uses TRBV11-2 and TRBJ2-2; 7 nucleotides align to TRBD1. Germline lookup yields CDR1 SGHAT and CDR2 FQNNGV. V trimming: 6 bases; J trimming: 5 bases; junction bases outside the gene matches: 9. There are 15 residues in the CDR3. CDR3 amino acids: CASSFRDRSTGELFF. CDR3 DNA: TGTGCCAGCAGTTTCCGGGACAGATCTACCGGGGAGCTGTTTTTT.

Remarks on this clone: A junction end diverges from the germline sequence, so it may reflect a read error. The same CDR3 is also encoded by other DNA sequences in this sample. V is TRBV5-1 and J is TRBJ2-1; D is uncertain. This CDR3 is built from 11 residues. The germline V gene encodes CDR1 SGHRS and CDR2 YFSETQ. The CDR3 protein is CASSLGREQFF. As DNA, the CDR3 is TGCGCCAGCAGTTTGGGCAGGGAGCAGTTCTTC. Drawing the rest from reference TRBV5-1 and TRBJ2-1, the complete variable domain is KAGVTQTPRYLIKTRGQQVTLSCSPISGHRSVSWYQQTPGQGLQFLFEYFSETQRNKGNFPGRFSGRQFSNSRSEMNVSTLELGDSALYLCASSLGREQFFGPGTRLTVL.

This chain joins TRBV4-2 and TRBJ1-1; D is perhaps TRBD1 (6 bases). Trimming removed 3 bases from V and 4 bases from J, with 18 bases in between. This CDR3 region has 16 residues. Germline CDR1 is LGHNA and CDR2 is YNFKEQ. The CDR3 sequence is CASSQGKGHQSTEAFF. CDR3 nucleotide sequence: TGTGCCAGCAGCCAGGGCAAGGGACATCAATCCACTGAAGCTTTCTTT.

This clone was seen only once. The rearrangement links TRBV6-1 to TRBJ2-5; tentatively, D is TRBD1 (6 bases). Per germline, CDR1 MNHNS and CDR2 SASEGT. The CDR3 is 12 residues long. Trimming removed 5 bases at V and 8 bases at J, with 12 bases between. The CDR3 DNA reads TGTGCCAGCAGTTATACAGGGCAAACCCAGTACTTC. Protein sequence: CASSYTGQTQYF.

V is TRBV4-1 and J is TRBJ1-6, with 8 nucleotides matching TRBD1. Germline V gives CDR1 MGHRA, CDR2 YSYEKL. J gave up 7 bases and V 4 bases, and 9 bases lay outside the gene matches. This CDR3 is 16 amino acids long. CDR3 sequence: CASSLNPGGSNSPLHF. CDR3 bases: TGCGCCAGCAGCCTTAACCCAGGGGGCTCAAATTCACCCCTCCACTTT.

This chain connects TRBV10-2 to TRBJ2-5; 7 bases map to TRBD1. The CDR3 length is 14 residues. The V gene end was trimmed by 8 bases and the J gene end by 4 bases; junction bases not matched to a gene: 10. Germline CDR1 reads WSHSY; CDR2 reads SAAADI. Here the CDR3 reads CASGKTGRPETQYF. In nucleotides, the CDR3 is TGCGCCAGCGGTAAGACAGGGAGACCAGAGACCCAGTACTTC.

The rearrangement uses TRBV19 and TRBJ2-5; a possible D gene is TRBD1 (6 bases). The germline V gene has CDR1 LNHDA and CDR2 SQIVND (reference sequence). The CDR3 has 17 residues. Trimming removed 5 bases from V and 9 bases from J, with 28 bases in between. CDR3 nucleotide sequence: TGTGCCAGTAGTTCTATCGGGGTGCAGGGGCCTTCCCAGGCCCAGTACTTC. This sequence encodes CASSSIGVQGPSQAQYF. Complete variable domain (other parts from reference TRBV19 and TRBJ2-5): DGGITQSPKYLFRKEGQNVTLSCEQNLNHDAMYWYRQDPGQGLRLIYYSQIVNDFQKGDIAEGYSVSREKKESFPLTVTSAQKNPTAFYLCASSSIGVQGPSQAQYFGPGTRLLVL.

In this sample, this clone turned up a few times. The V and J genes are TRBV29-1 and TRBJ2-7; 11 positions agree with TRBD2. Germline values: CDR1 SQVTM, CDR2 ANQGSEA. This CDR3 is built from 17 residues. V lost 4 bases and J lost 1; bases outside the gene matches: 12. The DNA of the CDR3 is TGCAGCGTTGTATTACCTTCTAGCGGGGGGCCTTCCTACGAGCAGTACTTC. It specifies CSVVLPSSGGPSYEQYF.

The V gene is TRBV9, the J gene TRBJ1-2, with no clear D. This CDR3 contains 16 residues. Germline V CDR1 and CDR2: SGDLS, YYNGEE. V lost 3 bases and J 0 bases, leaving 15 bases between the germline ends. This CDR3 reads CASSGYGPSPNYGYTF. The DNA of the CDR3 is TGTGCCAGCAGCGGTTATGGCCCTAGCCCTAACTATGGCTACACCTTC.